This TCR beta chain derives from a study of identifying expanded T cells in peripheral blood. The study's findings and limits: Roughly two-week clone count variance significantly increased as total template count grew. Differentially abundant clones: about 1.2 between replicates, about 15 at about two weeks, less than 25 at four.

Collection occurred without any documented infections or immune events in donors. A remark on this clone: What it binds is not known.

The method was immunoSEQ multiplex PCR; TCRdb's version includes in-frame clones alone and lacks a portion of them. The sample has about 86,000 clones, about 88% seen once; the top ten hold less than 5%. The source material was blood. This TCR was sampled from a person between 18 and 75 years old in good health.

CDR3 nucleotides: TGTGCCAGTAGTATAGGACAGCTGGGAGATACGCAGTATTTT. It codes for CASSIGQLGDTQYF. The V and J genes are TRBV19 and TRBJ2-3, with D tentatively TRBD1 (5 bases). The V and J ends lost 1 base and 5 bases respectively, with 10 bases between them. From germline, CDR1 is LNHDA and CDR2 SQIVND (reference sequence). CDR3 length: 14 amino acids.